The source of this T cell receptor (beta chain) is a study of blood T cells in healthy people across ages. Study observations and caveats: Naive T cell percentage by flow cytometry tracked strongly with beta diversity.

Germline values: CDR1 DFQATT, CDR2 SNEGSKA (reference sequence). The CDR3 runs 13 residues. Primed by a sample-barcoded 5' primer and a J-beta primer mix, a second PCR proceeded for about 7 to 12 cycles. TCRdb re-called the 5' RACE reads through MiXCR, storing one row per CDR3 protein. This table holds about 720,000 distinct CDR3 sequences, 20% to 25% found once. Remarks on this clonotype: Its antigen remains unidentified.

This sample was also put to use in a study of T cells of mothers and their children. That study reports: Three healthy Caucasian mothers and their six children were the donors.

The sequence derives from a boy aged 5 to 17 in good health. The sequenced sample was blood. The chain combines TRBV20-1 with TRBJ2-1; 7 nucleotides align to TRBD2. The better agreement between TRBJ2-5 and the DNA end casts doubt on the J call. The CDR3 protein is CSAAGTIGETQYF. The CDR3 DNA follows: TGCAGTGCTGCCGGGACTATTGGAGAGACCCAGTACTTC.